This TCR beta chain was observed in a study of blood T cell repertoires in COVID-19. The assay was immunoSEQ multiplex PCR, and TCRdb's table has in-frame clones only and misses some. The sample yields 150,000 to 200,000 clones, 90% seen once. Germline CDR1 LGHNA, CDR2 YNFKEQ. CDR3 length: 15 amino acids. V shed 1 base and J shed 8 bases, with 17 bases lying between them. The chain uses TRBV4-2 and TRBJ1-2; the D is unclear. The sequence came from a man aged 60 to 75 with active or convalescent COVID-19. The sample taken for sequencing was peripheral blood. The CDR3 bases are TGTGCCAGCAGCCAAGTTGGGGATCCCGGAGGAGGCTACACCTTC. It encodes CASSQVGDPGGGYTF.